Below are 29 T cell receptor beta chains sequenced from a single sample in a study of shared clonotypes between healthy human individuals. Sequencing used immunoSEQ multiplex PCR; TCRdb keeps in-frame clones, though not all of them. Here the sample spans 2,500,000 or so clones, around 93% being singletons. Specimen: naive CD4+ T cells from PBMCs. The subset: CD45RA+ positively selected. Receptors were obtained from a man in his late teens or twenties in good health. Some clones in this sample may be carry-over from other donors' samples.

The chain carries TRBV5-1 and TRBJ1-3; TRBD1 matches 7 bases. Germline V gives CDR1 SGHRS, CDR2 YFSETQ. V lost 2 bases and J lost 3; bases outside the gene matches: 8. The length of the CDR3 is 16 residues. The CDR3 here is CASSFLGGASGNTIYF. CDR3 DNA sequence: TGCGCCAGCAGCTTTCTAGGGGGCGCGAGTGGAAACACCATATATTTT. Complete variable domain (other parts from reference TRBV5-1 and TRBJ1-3): KAGVTQTPRYLIKTRGQQVTLSCSPISGHRSVSWYQQTPGQGLQFLFEYFSETQRNKGNFPGRFSGRQFSNSRSEMNVSTLELGDSALYLCASSFLGGASGNTIYFGEGSWLTVV.

This chain links TRBV7-2 with TRBJ1-2, with D possibly being TRBD1 (5 bases). The CDR3 contains 13 residues. V was shortened by 5 bases and J by 7 bases, with 14 bases between the two germline ends. CDR1 is SGHTA, CDR2 FQGNSA, per germline. CDR3 nucleotide sequence: TGTGCCAGCAGCCTCCGGGACCGGAGTGGCTACACCTTC. Amino acid sequence: CASSLRDRSGYTF.

V is TRBV7-3 and J is TRBJ2-2, with unresolved D. From germline, CDR1 is SGHTA and CDR2 FQGTGA. V lost 5 bases and J lost 3, with 7 bases in between. There are 13 residues in the CDR3. The CDR3 loop reads CASSAGYTGELFF. CDR3 nucleotides: TGTGCCAGCAGCGCAGGTTACACCGGGGAGCTGTTTTTT.

V gene TRBV5-6 combines with J gene TRBJ2-5, with D unclear. Germline lookup yields CDR1 SGHDT and CDR2 YYEEEE. The CDR3 is 13 amino acids. With 4 bases removed from V and 0 bases from J, the gap between germline ends came to 7 bases. CDR3 in amino acids: CASSPTYQETQYF. The CDR3 DNA sequence: TGTGCCAGCAGCCCCACGTACCAAGAGACCCAGTACTTC.

This clone has a single count. This rearrangement joins TRBV7-3 to TRBJ2-6; D unresolved. Germline CDR1 and CDR2: SGHTA and FQGTGA. CDR3 size: 15 residues. V lost 2 bases, J lost 2 bases, and 7 bases lay in between. The CDR3 coding sequence is TGTGCCAGCAGCTTATCAGGCCCTGGGGCCAACGTCCTGACTTTC. It yields the protein CASSLSGPGANVLTF.

This chain joins TRBV4-3 and TRBJ2-7, with TRBD2 matching over 9 bases. Trimming removed 1 base from V and 1 base from J; junction bases left unmatched: 2. The CDR3 totals 15 residues. Per the germline V gene, CDR1 is LGHNA and CDR2 is YSLEER. The CDR3 nucleotides are TGCGCCAGCAGCCAAGGGACTAGCGTGTCCTACGAGCAGTACTTC. Protein sequence: CASSQGTSVSYEQYF.

The chain links TRBV18 to TRBJ2-5; 10 bases are a match to TRBD2. Germline V lookup: CDR1 KGHSH, CDR2 LQKENI. CDR3 length: 14 amino acids. After removal of 2 bases from V and 5 bases from J, the junction contained 2 bases not matched to a gene. CDR3 protein: CASSPILAGETQYF. Written as DNA, the CDR3 is TGTGCCAGCTCACCAATACTAGCGGGGGAGACCCAGTACTTC.

The table lists this clone with a count of one. V and J are TRBV11-2 and TRBJ2-1; weak D call: TRBD2 (6 bases). V was pared by 4 bases and J by 3 bases, with 22 bases between. CDR3 length: 18 amino acids. CDR1 and CDR2 from the germline V gene are SGHAT and FQNNGV. CDR3 coding DNA: TGTGCCAGCAGCTCCACCCCTTTCGGAGGGAGAGGCTACAATGAGCAGTTCTTC. Encoded protein: CASSSTPFGGRGYNEQFF.

This chain links TRBV2 with TRBJ2-5; D could derive from TRBD1 or TRBD2 (5 bases each). The germline V and J ends were trimmed by 7 bases and 2 bases, with 14 bases remaining between them. Per germline, CDR1 SNHLY and CDR2 FYNNEI. The CDR3 totals 14 residues. This CDR3 reads CASTRGAVQETQYF. CDR3 DNA sequence: TGTGCCAGCACTAGAGGGGCAGTACAAGAGACCCAGTACTTC. Full variable domain (outside the CDR3, taken from reference TRBV2 and TRBJ2-5): EPEVTQTPSHQVTQMGQEVILRCVPISNHLYFYWYRQILGQKVEFLVSFYNNEISEKSEIFDDQFSVERPDGSNFTLKIRSTKLEDSAMYFCASTRGAVQETQYFGPGTRLLVL.

This chain connects TRBV6-5 to TRBJ2-1; 8 positions match TRBD1. The V and J ends lost 4 bases and 5 bases, in that order; junction bases with no gene match: 4. The CDR3 consists of 14 residues. Germline values: CDR1 MNHEY, CDR2 SVGAGI. This CDR3 is CASSSGGIDNEQFF. CDR3 DNA: TGTGCCAGCAGTTCAGGGGGCATAGACAATGAGCAGTTCTTC.

The V call is TRBV5-1, the J call TRBJ2-7; 8 positions match TRBD1. Germline CDR1 is SGHRS and CDR2 is YFSETQ. The V segment lost 6 bases and the J segment 5 bases; nucleotides outside the gene matches: 10. The CDR3 covers 14 residues. CDR3 region: CASNLAGGNDEQYF. The CDR3 bases are TGCGCCAGCAATCTAGCAGGGGGCAACGACGAGCAGTACTTC.

The genes are TRBV12-5 and TRBJ2-5; 11 bases map to TRBD2. There are 18 residues in the CDR3. The germline V gene has CDR1 LGHNT and CDR2 FRNRAP. V lost 6 bases and J lost 5; bases outside the gene matches: 17. In DNA, the CDR3 is TGTGCTAGTGGAGAACTACTAGCGGGAGTCTTCAACGCGGAGACCCAGTACTTC. This codes for CASGELLAGVFNAETQYF.

The chain joins TRBV6-1 to TRBJ1-5, with TRBD1 as a possible D gene (6 bases). Germline CDR1 is MNHNS and CDR2 is SASEGT. Trimming removed 8 bases from V and 5 bases from J, with 13 bases in between. CDR3 length: 13 residues. In DNA, the CDR3 is TGTGCCAGCGGACAGCTAATCTATCAGCCCCAGCATTTT. Its protein is CASGQLIYQPQHF.

The chain uses TRBV7-9 and TRBJ2-7; D might be TRBD2 (5 bases). The CDR3 runs to 14 residues. V was shortened by 2 bases and J by 6 bases, with 14 bases between the two germline ends. Germline V gene data show CDR1 as SEHNR and CDR2 as FQNEAQ (reference sequence). DNA for the CDR3: TGTGCCAGCAGCTTAAGCAGGTTTGGAGGCGAGCAGTACTTC. Translating gives CASSLSRFGGEQYF.

This chain joins TRBV28 and TRBJ2-6; 12 bases are a match to TRBD1. The J segment lost 2 bases and the V segment lost 6 bases, leaving 14 bases of the junction unmatched. The length of the CDR3 is 20 residues. Germline values: CDR1 MDHEN, CDR2 SYDVKM. CDR3 in amino acids: CASRSEYGTGGRAGANVLTF. CDR3 nucleotides: TGTGCCAGCAGATCTGAATACGGGACAGGGGGCCGCGCTGGGGCCAACGTCCTGACTTTC.

The rearrangement links TRBV9 to TRBJ1-3; D remains unclear. V lost 2 bases to trimming and J lost 4 bases, with 10 bases between them. In germline, CDR1 is SGDLS, CDR2 YYNGEE. The CDR3 covers 14 residues. CDR3 sequence reads: CASSVPGLGNTIYF. The CDR3 coding sequence is TGTGCCAGCAGCGTCCCCGGGCTGGGAAACACCATATATTTT.

This clone occurred once. The sample has other DNA sequences that encode this CDR3 too. The rearrangement uses TRBV18 and TRBJ2-7, with D unclear. The CDR3 covers 13 residues. The V end was cut by 3 bases, the J end by 2 bases, with 8 bases between. CDR1 is KGHSH, CDR2 LQKENI, per germline. CDR3 residues: CASSPAVTYEQYF. CDR3 sequence (DNA): TGTGCCAGCTCACCGGCGGTAACCTACGAGCAGTACTTC.

The chain recombines TRBV5-1 with TRBJ2-2; D is ambiguous. This CDR3 is built from 14 residues. Looked up from germline, CDR1 is SGHRS and CDR2 is YFSETQ. V lost 4 bases and J 4 bases, leaving 11 bases between the germline ends. The CDR3 is CASSRALGTGELFF. CDR3 coding DNA: TGCGCCAGCAGCAGGGCCCTCGGCACCGGGGAGCTGTTTTTT.

The rearrangement links TRBV11-2 to TRBJ2-3; the match to TRBD2 covers 11 bases. The CDR3 is 16 residues long. With V trimmed by 1 base and J by 5 bases, 5 bases remained unmatched. Germline V CDR1 and CDR2: SGHAT, FQNNGV. This CDR3 reads CASSLGSGRAVDTQYF. CDR3 nucleotide sequence: TGTGCCAGCAGCTTAGGTAGCGGGAGGGCCGTAGATACGCAGTATTTT.

The chain has TRBV9 and TRBJ2-2; D is possibly TRBD2 (6 bases). The CDR3 loop spans 15 amino acids. Trimming pared 0 bases from V and 4 bases from J, leaving 10 bases between. Per germline, CDR1 SGDLS and CDR2 YYNGEE. CDR3 loop: CASSVGGLSTGELFF. The CDR3 DNA is TGTGCCAGCAGCGTAGGTGGACTATCCACCGGGGAGCTGTTTTTT.

The chain has TRBV9 and TRBJ2-5; 9 bases agree with TRBD2. With V trimmed by 0 bases and J by 0 bases, 6 bases remained unmatched. This CDR3 comprises 17 residues. The germline V gene has CDR1 SGDLS and CDR2 YYNGEE. The CDR3 bases are TGTGCCAGCAGCGTAGTCGGCGGACTAGCGAACCAAGAGACCCAGTACTTC. Its translation is CASSVVGGLANQETQYF.

The chain employs TRBV5-5 and TRBJ2-3; 9 bases align to TRBD2. Germline lookup yields CDR1 SGHKS and CDR2 YYEKEE (reference sequence). The CDR3 covers 16 residues. J gave up 1 base and V 0 bases, and 3 bases lay outside the gene matches. CDR3 loop: CASSLAASGGTDTQYF. Here the CDR3 DNA reads TGTGCCAGCAGCTTGGCGGCTAGCGGGGGCACAGATACGCAGTATTTT.

J is TRBJ1-2 and V is TRBV2; 8 bases map to TRBD1. The CDR3 runs 15 residues. CDR1 is SNHLY, CDR2 FYNNEI, per germline. After removal of 5 bases from V and 4 bases from J, the junction contained 9 bases not matched to a gene. CDR3 DNA: TGTGCCAGCAGTTACACGGACAGGGTGGGCTATGGCTACACCTTC. This sequence encodes CASSYTDRVGYGYTF.

About this clone: This may arise from a read error, as a much more abundant clone is one base away. This chain links TRBV7-2 with TRBJ2-1; the match to TRBD1 covers 8 bases. V trimming: 4 bases; J trimming: 4 bases; junction bases outside the gene matches: 3. CDR3 length equals 14 residues. The germline V gene encodes CDR1 SGHTA and CDR2 FQGNSA. The CDR3 region has the DNA TGTGCCAGCAGCTCCCGGACAGGGTACAATGAGCAGTTCTTC. It specifies CASSSRTGYNEQFF.

This chain connects TRBV5-1 to TRBJ1-2; the D gene is possibly TRBD1 (6 bases). This CDR3 region has 14 residues. V was pared by 1 base and J by 4 bases, with 11 bases between. Germline CDR1 SGHRS, CDR2 YFSETQ. The CDR3, as DNA: TGCGCCAGCAGCTTGCAAGGGGACACCTATGGCTACACCTTC. Translation gives CASSLQGDTYGYTF. Variable domain in full (rest from reference TRBV5-1 and TRBJ1-2): KAGVTQTPRYLIKTRGQQVTLSCSPISGHRSVSWYQQTPGQGLQFLFEYFSETQRNKGNFPGRFSGRQFSNSRSEMNVSTLELGDSALYLCASSLQGDTYGYTFGSGTRLTVV.

V gene TRBV27 combines with J gene TRBJ1-4; no reliable D call. The length of the CDR3 is 14 residues. The germline V gene encodes CDR1 MNHEY and CDR2 SMNVEV (reference sequence). V dropped 6 bases and J dropped 1 base, with 9 bases sitting between them. As DNA, the CDR3 is TGTGCCAGCAGCACGTCGGGAACTAATGAAAAACTGTTTTTT. It is translated as CASSTSGTNEKLFF.

The rearrangement joins TRBV7-2 to TRBJ2-1, with a tentative D call TRBD1 (6 bases). This CDR3 is 15 amino acids long. The germline gives CDR1 SGHTA, CDR2 FQGNSA. With 5 bases removed from V and 0 bases from J, the gap between germline ends came to 11 bases. The CDR3 sequence is CASSPGHGSYNEQFF. CDR3 bases: TGTGCCAGCAGCCCGGGACACGGCTCCTACAATGAGCAGTTCTTC.

V and J are TRBV15 and TRBJ2-4; 9 nucleotides agree with TRBD1. Germline trimming cut 3 bases from V and 5 bases from J; bases unmatched to any gene: 11. Looked up from germline, CDR1 is LNHNV and CDR2 is YYDKDF (reference sequence). CDR3 length: 17 amino acids. CDR3 bases: TGTGCCACCAGCAGGAGCCACGGGACAGGGAATCAAAACATTCAGTACTTC. Amino acids: CATSRSHGTGNQNIQYF.

The J gene is TRBJ1-1, the V gene TRBV18, with D possibly TRBD1 on 6 matching bases. The length of the CDR3 is 12 residues. Trimming left V 2 bases short and J 7 bases short, with 8 bases between. Germline CDR1 KGHSH, CDR2 LQKENI. The CDR3, as DNA: TGTGCCAGCTCACCAGGGGGCCATGAAGCTTTCTTT. It specifies CASSPGGHEAFF.